This T cell receptor (beta chain) was obtained from a study of shared clonotypes between healthy human individuals. Study-level results: Researchers sampled blood only, noting tissue repertoires likely differ.

Details on this clone: Its specificity is not known.

Every immunoSEQ plate was one replicate of a subset's evenly spread DNA. Ten immunoSEQ deep assay plates held the unsorted PBMC DNA. Using immunoSEQ multiplex PCR, the repertoire was profiled, and TCRdb retains in-frame clones only, with some absent. Here the sample spans about 510,000 clones, 75% to 80% being singletons. The J segment lost 8 bases and the V segment lost 6 bases, leaving 10 bases of the junction unmatched. This CDR3 has 14 amino acids. Germline V gives CDR1 SGHDT, CDR2 YYEEEE. The specimen sequenced was PBMCs. This clonotype originated in a woman aged 40 to 55 in good health. Some clones in this sample may be carry-over from other donors' samples. The J gene is TRBJ2-1, the V gene TRBV5-6; 8 nucleotides line up with TRBD2. The CDR3 DNA is TGTGCCAGCACAAAGGGGAGCGGGAGATATGAGCAGTTCTTC. It encodes CASTKGSGRYEQFF.